This section outlines one T cell receptor beta chain sequence together with its context. Its antigen is still unknown. The data belong to a study of T-cell memory formation after mild COVID-19. At the level of the study: Clustering of TCRs was largely donor specific. Study-wide points: From day 15 to 85, contracting clones were balanced between CD4 and CD8, whereas later expanders leaned toward CD4+.

The CDR3 loop spans 13 amino acids. The germline gives CDR1 DFQATT, CDR2 SNEGSKA (reference sequence). V lost 3 bases and J lost 9, with 16 bases in between. UMIs and sample barcodes were carried by the TCR alpha and TCR beta cDNA libraries that 5'RACE produced using constant-segment primers. Each CDR3 protein gets one entry after TCRdb re-called the 5' RACE reads with MiXCR. Here the sample spans about 14,000 distinct CDR3 sequences, about 12% being singletons. The specimen was PBMCs or a T cell subset sorted from them (not recorded which). This sequence originates from an adult woman who had mild COVID-19 (a few samples of this study predate the infection). Cell type and time point are not known. This chain links TRBV20-1 with TRBJ2-3; D unresolved. CDR3 nucleotide sequence: TGCAGTGCTAGCCAAGGACCGATTTTGACGCAGTATTTT. Its protein product is CSASQGPILTQYF.